The source of this TCR beta chain is a study of T cell repertoires in cytomegalovirus infection. TCRdb reprocessed the reads via MiXCR and lists one record per CDR3 protein. This sample carries about 52,000 distinct CDR3 sequences, about 20% of them seen once, and the ten largest clones take roughly 78%. This clonotype occurred many times. The antigen remains undetermined. The CDR3 totals 15 residues. The germline gives CDR1 SEHNR, CDR2 FQNEAQ (reference sequence). Trimming left V 8 bases short and J 3 bases short, with 20 bases between. Sequences were derived from CD8+ T cells from cultured PBMCs, sampled from culture after CMV antigen stimulation. The source of this sequence is a human donor in good health (CMV status not recorded). Some clones in this sample may be carry-over from other donors' samples. The gene calls are TRBV7-9 and TRBJ2-7; possibly TRBD1 or TRBD2 for D (5 bases each). CDR3: CASGGRRDGGYEQYF. The CDR3 nucleotides read TGTGCCAGCGGAGGACGCAGGGATGGTGGCTACGAGCAGTACTTC.